A selection of T cell receptor beta chains follows, all from one sample in a study of post-analysis software for immune sequencing data. One entry per CDR3 protein results from TCRdb running MiXCR on the PCR reads. The data hold some 690,000 distinct CDR3 sequences, with roughly three fifths observed a single time. Sequencing input: blood. The source of these receptors is a girl under 10 years old with multiple sclerosis. The CDR3 runs from the conserved cysteine through the conserved F or W. Fields, in order: V gene, clone size, J gene, D gene, CDR3 protein, CDR3 DNA. The D gene is left open where the match is weak. A row's size may be missing; if present it is once, few, many or a size class.

v_call: TRBV4-2; clone_size: -; j_call: TRBJ2-2; d_call: -; cdr3_aa: CASSQETNTGELFF; cdr3_nt: TGTGCCAGCAGCCAAGAGACCAACACCGGGGAGCTGTTTTTT
v_call: TRBV3-1; clone_size: few; j_call: TRBJ2-1; d_call: -; cdr3_aa: CASSQDPAGNEQFF; cdr3_nt: TGTGCCAGCAGCCAAGATCCCGCGGGAAATGAGCAGTTCTTC
v_call: TRBV2; clone_size: -; j_call: TRBJ1-1; d_call: -; cdr3_aa: CASSEGAAFF; cdr3_nt: TGTGCCAGCAGTGAAGGGGCAGCTTTCTTT
v_call: TRBV2; clone_size: -; j_call: TRBJ2-5; d_call: -; cdr3_aa: CAGLISGTKQETQYF; cdr3_nt: TGTGCCGGCTTGATTTCCGGGACAAAGCAAGAGACCCAGTACTTC
v_call: TRBV5-1; clone_size: -; j_call: TRBJ2-6; d_call: -; cdr3_aa: CASSRHHPGPSIRGSGANVLTF; cdr3_nt: TGCGCCAGCAGCCGACACCACCCGGGACCTTCAATTAGGGGGTCTGGGGCCAACGTCCTGACTTTC
v_call: TRBV6-6; clone_size: -; j_call: TRBJ2-1; d_call: -; cdr3_aa: CASSTIGNEQFF; cdr3_nt: TGTGCCAGCAGTACCATAGGAAATGAGCAGTTCTTC
v_call: TRBV10-3; clone_size: -; j_call: TRBJ2-6; d_call: TRBD2; cdr3_aa: CAISEILAGGAISGANVLTF; cdr3_nt: TGTGCCATCAGTGAGATTCTAGCGGGAGGAGCTATCTCTGGGGCCAACGTCCTGACTTTC
v_call: TRBV10-1; clone_size: few; j_call: TRBJ2-4; d_call: -; cdr3_aa: CASSEVVGKAKNIQYF; cdr3_nt: TGCGCCAGCAGTGAGGTGGTAGGGAAAGCCAAAAACATTCAGTACTTC
v_call: TRBV28; clone_size: once; j_call: TRBJ2-1; d_call: TRBD2; cdr3_aa: CAIFSGRAPGEQFF; cdr3_nt: TGTGCCATCTTTAGCGGGAGGGCTCCGGGTGAGCAGTTCTTC
v_call: TRBV2; clone_size: once; j_call: TRBJ2-1; d_call: TRBD1; cdr3_aa: CASNRGGYSYNEQFF; cdr3_nt: TGTGCCAGCAACCGAGGGGGCTACTCCTACAATGAGCAGTTCTTC
v_call: TRBV20-1; clone_size: few; j_call: TRBJ2-1; d_call: -; cdr3_aa: CSASRTEYNEQFF; cdr3_nt: TGCAGTGCAAGTCGGACGGAGTACAATGAGCAGTTCTTC
v_call: TRBV29-1; clone_size: few; j_call: TRBJ2-1; d_call: TRBD2; cdr3_aa: CSVEDSAGSSSYNEQFF; cdr3_nt: TGCAGCGTTGAAGATTCAGCGGGGTCCAGCTCCTACAATGAGCAGTTCTTC
v_call: TRBV7-2; clone_size: few; j_call: TRBJ1-2; d_call: -; cdr3_aa: CASSLVGGLNPNYGYTF; cdr3_nt: TGTGCCAGCAGCTTAGTAGGGGGGCTGAACCCTAACTATGGCTACACCTTC
v_call: TRBV4-1; clone_size: few; j_call: TRBJ2-7; d_call: -; cdr3_aa: CASSQIGADYEQYF; cdr3_nt: TGCGCCAGCAGCCAAATAGGAGCGGACTACGAGCAGTACTTC
v_call: TRBV11-1; clone_size: -; j_call: TRBJ2-1; d_call: TRBD2; cdr3_aa: CATRTSGRPSYNEQFF; cdr3_nt: TGTGCCACCCGGACTAGCGGGAGGCCGAGCTACAATGAGCAGTTCTTC
v_call: TRBV29-1; clone_size: -; j_call: TRBJ2-6; d_call: TRBD1; cdr3_aa: CSAGETGAGANVLTF; cdr3_nt: TGCAGCGCCGGTGAGACAGGGGCTGGGGCCAACGTCCTGACTTTC
v_call: TRBV6-2/TRBV6-3; clone_size: -; j_call: TRBJ2-1; d_call: -; cdr3_aa: CASRSLRDYNEQFF; cdr3_nt: TGTGCCAGCAGGAGTTTAAGGGACTACAATGAGCAGTTCTTC
v_call: TRBV7-3; clone_size: -; j_call: TRBJ2-1; d_call: -; cdr3_aa: CASSPKATHNEQFF; cdr3_nt: TGTGCCAGCAGCCCCAAGGCTACTCACAATGAGCAGTTCTTC
v_call: TRBV12-3/TRBV12-4; clone_size: -; j_call: TRBJ2-1; d_call: -; cdr3_aa: CASSQRVGAGEQFF; cdr3_nt: TGTGCCAGCAGTCAACGGGTCGGGGCTGGGGAGCAGTTCTTC
v_call: TRBV6-5; clone_size: -; j_call: TRBJ2-1; d_call: TRBD2; cdr3_aa: CASSYRLAGGLSEQFF; cdr3_nt: TGTGCCAGCAGTTACCGACTAGCGGGGGGGCTGAGTGAGCAGTTCTTC
v_call: TRBV11-3; clone_size: few; j_call: TRBJ1-6; d_call: TRBD1; cdr3_aa: CASSPDRGSPLHF; cdr3_nt: TGTGCCAGCAGCCCAGACAGGGGTTCACCCCTCCACTTT
v_call: TRBV12-3/TRBV12-4; clone_size: few; j_call: TRBJ2-2; d_call: -; cdr3_aa: CASSAGSGRSQSRSNTGELFF; cdr3_nt: TGTGCCAGCAGTGCCGGATCGGGGAGGTCCCAGAGCCGATCGAACACCGGGGAGCTGTTTTTT
v_call: TRBV3-1; clone_size: -; j_call: TRBJ2-5; d_call: TRBD2; cdr3_aa: CASSPPASGAQETQYF; cdr3_nt: TGTGCCAGCAGCCCCCCCGCCAGCGGGGCGCAAGAGACCCAGTACTTC
v_call: TRBV10-1; clone_size: -; j_call: TRBJ2-3; d_call: -; cdr3_aa: CASSRDLNTDTQYF; cdr3_nt: TGCGCCAGCAGCCGGGACTTGAACACAGATACGCAGTATTTT
v_call: TRBV6-5; clone_size: few; j_call: TRBJ2-4; d_call: -; cdr3_aa: CASSYGTTSAGNIQYF; cdr3_nt: TGTGCCAGCAGTTATGGGACCACCTCGGCCGGAAACATTCAGTACTTC
v_call: TRBV4-3; clone_size: -; j_call: TRBJ1-1; d_call: -; cdr3_aa: CASSRGGAKTEAFF; cdr3_nt: TGCGCCAGCAGCCGGGGAGGGGCTAAGACTGAAGCTTTCTTT
v_call: TRBV20-1; clone_size: -; j_call: TRBJ2-1; d_call: -; cdr3_aa: CSARDFVSTALYNEQFF; cdr3_nt: TGCAGTGCTAGAGATTTTGTGTCGACAGCTTTATACAATGAGCAGTTCTTC
v_call: TRBV10-3; clone_size: -; j_call: TRBJ2-1; d_call: -; cdr3_aa: CATGLGSYNEQFF; cdr3_nt: TGTGCCACCGGACTGGGCTCCTACAATGAGCAGTTCTTC
v_call: TRBV3-1; clone_size: -; j_call: TRBJ2-1; d_call: -; cdr3_aa: CASSQVVGSYNEQFF; cdr3_nt: TGTGCCAGCAGCCAAGTGGTGGGGTCCTACAATGAGCAGTTCTTC
v_call: TRBV20-1; clone_size: -; j_call: TRBJ2-5; d_call: TRBD2; cdr3_aa: CSAETSGGRETQYF; cdr3_nt: TGCAGTGCTGAAACCTCGGGGGGGAGAGAGACCCAGTACTTC
v_call: TRBV12-3/TRBV12-4; clone_size: -; j_call: TRBJ2-1; d_call: TRBD1; cdr3_aa: CASSWPGDRGYNEQFF; cdr3_nt: TGTGCCAGCAGTTGGCCGGGGGACAGGGGCTACAATGAGCAGTTCTTC
v_call: TRBV29-1; clone_size: -; j_call: TRBJ2-5; d_call: -; cdr3_aa: CSVKQETQYF; cdr3_nt: TGCAGTGTTAAACAAGAGACCCAGTACTTC
v_call: TRBV6-2/TRBV6-3; clone_size: few; j_call: TRBJ2-1; d_call: TRBD2; cdr3_aa: CASSYSGLAGEQFF; cdr3_nt: TGTGCCAGCAGTTACTCTGGACTAGCGGGTGAGCAGTTCTTC
v_call: TRBV30; clone_size: -; j_call: TRBJ2-5; d_call: TRBD1; cdr3_aa: CAWSTGGETQYF; cdr3_nt: TGTGCCTGGAGTACAGGGGGAGAGACCCAGTACTTC
v_call: TRBV5-6; clone_size: -; j_call: TRBJ2-5; d_call: -; cdr3_aa: CASSLPGTKETQYF; cdr3_nt: TGTGCCAGCAGCTTGCCCGGGACGAAAGAGACCCAGTACTTC
v_call: TRBV5-1; clone_size: -; j_call: TRBJ2-3; d_call: -; cdr3_aa: CASSPSTSGEITDTQYF; cdr3_nt: TGCGCCAGCAGCCCCTCAACTTCCGGGGAGATCACAGATACGCAGTATTTT
v_call: TRBV10-3; clone_size: -; j_call: TRBJ2-3; d_call: TRBD1; cdr3_aa: CAISEKDRDFADTQYF; cdr3_nt: TGTGCCATCAGTGAGAAGGACAGGGACTTCGCAGATACGCAGTATTTT
v_call: TRBV5-1; clone_size: -; j_call: TRBJ1-5; d_call: -; cdr3_aa: CASSLGAAQPQHF; cdr3_nt: TGCGCCAGCAGCTTAGGGGCCGCTCAGCCCCAGCATTTT
v_call: TRBV4-3; clone_size: -; j_call: TRBJ2-5; d_call: TRBD2; cdr3_aa: CASSQGLVGETQYF; cdr3_nt: TGCGCCAGCAGCCAGGGACTAGTAGGCGAGACCCAGTACTTC
v_call: TRBV29-1; clone_size: once; j_call: TRBJ2-1; d_call: -; cdr3_aa: CSVEDRDNEQFF; cdr3_nt: TGCAGCGTTGAAGACAGGGACAATGAGCAGTTCTTC
v_call: TRBV6-2/TRBV6-3; clone_size: -; j_call: TRBJ1-2; d_call: -; cdr3_aa: CASSYLGASHYGYTF; cdr3_nt: TGTGCCAGCAGTTACCTGGGGGCGTCGCACTATGGCTACACCTTC
v_call: TRBV3-1; clone_size: few; j_call: TRBJ2-1; d_call: -; cdr3_aa: CASSQGFSDLNNEQFF; cdr3_nt: TGTGCCAGCAGCCAAGGCTTCTCGGACCTCAACAATGAGCAGTTCTTC
v_call: TRBV20-1; clone_size: -; j_call: TRBJ1-5; d_call: -; cdr3_aa: CSAMEGMEPQHF; cdr3_nt: TGCAGTGCTATGGAAGGGATGGAGCCCCAGCATTTT
v_call: TRBV4-1; clone_size: -; j_call: TRBJ2-1; d_call: TRBD2; cdr3_aa: CASSPLAEADEQFF; cdr3_nt: TGCGCCAGCAGCCCACTAGCGGAGGCAGATGAGCAGTTCTTC
v_call: TRBV7-9; clone_size: once; j_call: TRBJ2-2; d_call: TRBD2; cdr3_aa: CASSWPAGGNTGELFF; cdr3_nt: TGTGCCAGCAGCTGGCCGGCGGGAGGCAACACCGGGGAGCTGTTTTTT